What follows describes a single T cell receptor (beta chain). Antigen unknown. The CDR3 spans 14 residues. From germline, CDR1 is ENHRY and CDR2 SYGVKD. V lost 4 bases, J lost 6 bases, and 2 bases stayed unmatched. Sequencing was performed with immunoSEQ multiplex PCR; in TCRdb, only in-frame clones are kept and a portion is missing. The repertoire includes 27,000 or so clones, about 87% of them detected once, and 0.8% to 0.9% sits in the top ten. This entry is derived from a study of T cells in narcolepsy. Study as a whole: Patients with NT1 or NT2 and healthy control donors were enrolled.

Whole-study findings and limits: Same-patient CSF and blood CD4+ T cell clonotypes included HCRT-specific and TRIB2-specific autoreactive ones. No autoreactive T cell clone sequences appeared in some memory CD4+ repertoires. Autoreactive clonotypes reportedly recurred in blood of same and different patients, not controls.

The sequence was obtained from a human donor in good health. The chain uses TRBV10-3 and TRBJ1-4; 10 nucleotides align to TRBD1. The sample was memory (CD45RA-) CD4+ T cells from blood. Here the CDR3 reads CAISGDRGHEKLFF. The CDR3 DNA sequence: TGTGCCATCAGTGGGGACAGGGGCCATGAAAAACTGTTTTTT.